The rows below give T cell receptor beta chains drawn from one sample of a study of blood T cell repertoires in COVID-19. Sequencing used immunoSEQ multiplex PCR; TCRdb keeps in-frame clones, though not all of them. This sample carries over 200,000 clones, around 75% of them seen once, and the ten largest clones take roughly 4.9%. The source material was peripheral blood. These receptors were obtained from a human donor in a cohort sampled during active COVID-19. Both conserved end residues are trimmed from each CDR3. Clone size is not always given. Where it is, it says once, few, many or a class for expanded clones.

TRBV9 NA ASSVATSGRGTDTQY
TRBV6-2/TRBV6-3 once ASSSNRQAVNYGYT
TRBV7-3 few ASSPQGDYGEQY
TRBV28 NA ASSLSQGVISGYT
TRBV15 NA ATSVRTSGYEQY
TRBV2 NA ASKLQGNEQY
TRBV6-2/TRBV6-3 NA ASSYSTRGGNQPQH
TRBV4-1 NA ASSQVGFRGRNTGELF
TRBV10-3 NA AISEPMGGREQF
TRBV7-9 NA ASSASGTDYEQY
TRBV7-2 NA ASSSQGVYNYGYT
TRBV28 NA ASSYRDRGGAF
TRBV7-2 NA ASSATGVMGYT
TRBV5-4 NA ASSSWTDQETQY
TRBV28 NA ASSLPRLNEKLF
TRBV15 NA ATSRDLGRPYHEQY
TRBV9 NA ASSVKGQGSEAF
TRBV2 NA ASKREGTGELF
TRBV19 once ASSKSGSYEQY
TRBV14 once ASSQGYSLGSETQY
TRBV7-2 NA ASSWGTSGRVETQY
TRBV3-1/TRBV3-2 NA ASSQDEVDTQY
TRBV20-1 NA SASKGQGAREQY
TRBV7-6 NA ASSLDARGWFTEQF
TRBV5-4 NA ASSLQGGAYEQY
TRBV7-9 NA ASSLAGGYGYT
TRBV18 NA ASSWSGDSTDTQY
TRBV20-1 NA SASRGTGSSYEQY
TRBV28 NA ASSFNRGRGYT
TRBV6-4 NA ASSDSRETDTQY
TRBV4-1 NA ASSLEGGANSPLH
TRBV5-5 NA ASSETSGFTGELF
TRBV6-5 NA ASSYSTGVPTEAF
TRBV7-3 few ASSLGAGTGELF
TRBV4-1 NA ASSQGRVLGQPQH